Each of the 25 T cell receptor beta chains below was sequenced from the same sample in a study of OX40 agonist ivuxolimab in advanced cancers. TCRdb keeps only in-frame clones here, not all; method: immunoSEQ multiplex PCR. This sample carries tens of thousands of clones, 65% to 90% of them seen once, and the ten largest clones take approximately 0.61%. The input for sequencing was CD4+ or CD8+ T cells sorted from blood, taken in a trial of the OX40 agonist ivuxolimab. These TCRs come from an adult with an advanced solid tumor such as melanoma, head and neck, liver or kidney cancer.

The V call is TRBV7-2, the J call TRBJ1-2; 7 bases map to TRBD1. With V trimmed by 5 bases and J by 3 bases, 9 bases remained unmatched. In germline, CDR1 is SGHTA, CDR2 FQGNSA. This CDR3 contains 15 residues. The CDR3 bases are TGTGCCAGCAGCCTAACCACCGGGACAGACTATGGCTACACCTTC. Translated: CASSLTTGTDYGYTF.

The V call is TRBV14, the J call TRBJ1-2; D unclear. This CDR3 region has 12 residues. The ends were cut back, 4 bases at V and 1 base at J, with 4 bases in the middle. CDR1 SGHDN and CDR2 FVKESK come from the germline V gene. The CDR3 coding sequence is TGTGCCAGCAGCCCCAGTAACTATGGCTACACCTTC. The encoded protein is CASSPSNYGYTF.

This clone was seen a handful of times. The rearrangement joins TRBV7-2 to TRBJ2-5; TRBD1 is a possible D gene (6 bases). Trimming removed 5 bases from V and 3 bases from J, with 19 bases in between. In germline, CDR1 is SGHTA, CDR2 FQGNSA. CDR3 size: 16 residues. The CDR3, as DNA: TGTGCCAGCAGCGGCGCAGGGGTGAAGGGAAAAGAGACCCAGTACTTC. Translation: CASSGAGVKGKETQYF.

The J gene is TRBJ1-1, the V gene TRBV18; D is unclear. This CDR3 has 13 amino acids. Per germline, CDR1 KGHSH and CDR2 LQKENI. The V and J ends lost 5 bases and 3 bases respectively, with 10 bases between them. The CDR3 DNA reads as TGTGCCAGCTCATTTTCTCAGGACACTGAAGCTTTCTTT. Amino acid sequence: CASSFSQDTEAFF.

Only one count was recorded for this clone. DNA of the CDR3: TGTGCCAGCAGCTTAAGAGCTAGCGGCCCCTACGAGCAGTACTTC. This codes for CASSLRASGPYEQYF. The chain combines TRBV7-6 with TRBJ2-7; 7 bases map to TRBD2. J lost 2 bases, V lost 2 bases, and 6 bases had no gene match. Per the germline V gene, CDR1 is SGHVS and CDR2 is FNYEAQ. CDR3 length equals 15 residues.

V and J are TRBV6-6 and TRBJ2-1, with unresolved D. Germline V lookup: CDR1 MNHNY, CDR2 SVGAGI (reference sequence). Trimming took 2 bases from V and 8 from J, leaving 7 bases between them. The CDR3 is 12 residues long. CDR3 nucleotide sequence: TGTGCCAGCAGTTACGACCGGGATGAGCAGTTCTTC. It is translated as CASSYDRDEQFF.

CDR3 DNA sequence: TGTGCCTGGAGTCCGGACAGTTTAAATCAGCCCCAGCATTTT. The encoded protein is CAWSPDSLNQPQHF. The chain carries TRBV30 and TRBJ1-5; tentatively, D is TRBD1 (6 bases). Germline V gene lookup returns CDR1 GTSNPN and CDR2 SVGIG (reference sequence). This CDR3 is 14 amino acids long. V lost 2 bases and J 4 bases, leaving 12 bases between the germline ends.

This CDR3 is CAWKYWTGNSPLHF. For the CDR3, the DNA is TGTGCCTGGAAGTATTGGACAGGGAATTCACCCCTCCACTTT. The gene calls are TRBV30 and TRBJ1-6; 8 bases are shared with TRBD1. The CDR3 is 14 residues long. The trim removed 4 bases at V and 7 bases at J, leaving 6 bases unmatched. Germline CDR1 GTSNPN, CDR2 SVGIG (reference sequence).

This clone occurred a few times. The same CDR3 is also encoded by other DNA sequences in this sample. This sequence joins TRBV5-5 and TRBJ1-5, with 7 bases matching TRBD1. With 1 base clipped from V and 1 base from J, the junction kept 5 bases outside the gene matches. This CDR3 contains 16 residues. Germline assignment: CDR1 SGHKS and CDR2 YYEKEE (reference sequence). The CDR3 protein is CASSLSTGASNQPQHF. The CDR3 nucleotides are TGTGCCAGCAGCTTGAGTACAGGGGCAAGCAATCAGCCCCAGCATTTT.

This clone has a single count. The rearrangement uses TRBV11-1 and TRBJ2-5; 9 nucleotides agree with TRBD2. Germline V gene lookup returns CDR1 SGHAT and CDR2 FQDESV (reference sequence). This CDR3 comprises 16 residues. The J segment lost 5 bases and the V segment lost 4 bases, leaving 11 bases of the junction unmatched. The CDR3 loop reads CASSSLAGVGLETQYF. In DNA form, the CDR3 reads TGTGCCAGCAGCTCCTTAGCGGGGGTTGGGTTGGAGACCCAGTACTTC.

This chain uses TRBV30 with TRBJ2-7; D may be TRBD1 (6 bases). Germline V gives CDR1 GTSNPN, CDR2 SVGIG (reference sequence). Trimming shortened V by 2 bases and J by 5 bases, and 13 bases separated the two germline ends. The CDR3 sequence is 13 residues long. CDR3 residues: CAWSRQDRNEQYF. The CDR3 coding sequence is TGTGCCTGGAGTAGACAGGATCGAAACGAGCAGTACTTC.

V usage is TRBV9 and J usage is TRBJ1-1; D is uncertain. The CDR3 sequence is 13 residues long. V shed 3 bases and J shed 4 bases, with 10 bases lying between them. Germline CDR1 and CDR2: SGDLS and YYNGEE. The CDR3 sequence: CASSAQWGTEAFF. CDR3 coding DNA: TGTGCCAGCAGCGCCCAATGGGGCACTGAAGCTTTCTTT.

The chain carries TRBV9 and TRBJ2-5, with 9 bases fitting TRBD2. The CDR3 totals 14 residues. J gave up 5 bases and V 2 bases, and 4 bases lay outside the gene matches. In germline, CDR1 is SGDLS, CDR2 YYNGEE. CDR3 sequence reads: CASSVGTSSETQYF. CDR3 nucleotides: TGTGCCAGCAGCGTCGGGACTAGCAGTGAGACCCAGTACTTC.

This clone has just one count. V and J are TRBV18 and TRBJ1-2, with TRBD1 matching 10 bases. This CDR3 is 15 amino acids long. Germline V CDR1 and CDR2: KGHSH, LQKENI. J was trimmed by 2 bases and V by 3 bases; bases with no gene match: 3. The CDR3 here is CASSPRQGANYGYTF. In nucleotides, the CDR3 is TGTGCCAGCTCACCGCGACAGGGGGCGAACTATGGCTACACCTTC.

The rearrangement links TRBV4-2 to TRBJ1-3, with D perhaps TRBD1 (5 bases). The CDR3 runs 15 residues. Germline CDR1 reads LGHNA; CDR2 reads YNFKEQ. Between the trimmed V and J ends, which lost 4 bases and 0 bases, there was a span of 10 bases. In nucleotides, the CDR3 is TGTGCCAGCAGCCTCGGACACGACTCTGGAAACACCATATATTTT. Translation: CASSLGHDSGNTIYF.

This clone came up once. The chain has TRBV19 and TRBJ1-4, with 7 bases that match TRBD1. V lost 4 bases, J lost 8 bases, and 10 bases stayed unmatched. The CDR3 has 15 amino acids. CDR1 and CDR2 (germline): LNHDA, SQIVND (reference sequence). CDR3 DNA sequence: TGTGCCAGTAGTAGAGACAGGGTCCCGGGGGAAAAACTGTTTTTT. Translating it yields CASSRDRVPGEKLFF.

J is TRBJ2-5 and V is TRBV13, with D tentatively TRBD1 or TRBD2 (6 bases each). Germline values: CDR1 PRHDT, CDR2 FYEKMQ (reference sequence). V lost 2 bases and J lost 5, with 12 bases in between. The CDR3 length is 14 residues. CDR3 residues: CASSLRGGGETQYF. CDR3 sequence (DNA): TGTGCCAGCAGCTTAAGAGGAGGGGGGGAGACCCAGTACTTC.

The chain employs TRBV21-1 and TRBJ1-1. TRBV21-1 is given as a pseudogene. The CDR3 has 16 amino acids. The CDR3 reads CASSRDIATIRTEAFF. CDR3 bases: TGTGCCAGCAGCCGGGATATAGCTACAATTCGCACTGAAGCTTTCTTT.

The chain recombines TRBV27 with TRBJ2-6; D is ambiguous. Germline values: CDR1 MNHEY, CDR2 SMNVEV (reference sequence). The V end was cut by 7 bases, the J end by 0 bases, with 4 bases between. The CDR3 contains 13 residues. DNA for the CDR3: TGTGCCAGCACGTACTCTGGGGCCAACGTCCTGACTTTC. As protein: CASTYSGANVLTF.

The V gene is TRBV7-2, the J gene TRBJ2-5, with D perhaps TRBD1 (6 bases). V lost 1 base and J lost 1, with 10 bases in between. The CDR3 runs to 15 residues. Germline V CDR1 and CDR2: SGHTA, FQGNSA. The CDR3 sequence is CASSLVGGGQETQYF. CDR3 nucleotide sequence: TGTGCCAGCAGCTTAGTAGGGGGTGGCCAAGAGACCCAGTACTTC.

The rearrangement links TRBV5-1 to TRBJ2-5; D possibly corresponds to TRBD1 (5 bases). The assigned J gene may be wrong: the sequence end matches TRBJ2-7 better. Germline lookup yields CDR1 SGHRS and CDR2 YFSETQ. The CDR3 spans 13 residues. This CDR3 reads CASSLGQGGEQYF. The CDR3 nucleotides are TGCGCCAGCAGCTTGGGGCAGGGTGGCGAGCAGTACTTC.

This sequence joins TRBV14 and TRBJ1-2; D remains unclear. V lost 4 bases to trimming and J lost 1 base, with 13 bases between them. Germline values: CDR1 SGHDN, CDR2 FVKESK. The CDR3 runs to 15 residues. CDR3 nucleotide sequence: TGTGCCAGCAGCCCCATCCACGAAAATAACTATGGCTACACCTTC. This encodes CASSPIHENNYGYTF. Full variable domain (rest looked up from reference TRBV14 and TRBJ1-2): EAGVTQFPSHSVIEKGQTVTLRCDPISGHDNLYWYRRVMGKEIKFLLHFVKESKQDESGMPNNRFLAERTGGTYSTLKVQPAELEDSGVYFCASSPIHENNYGYTFGSGTRLTVV.

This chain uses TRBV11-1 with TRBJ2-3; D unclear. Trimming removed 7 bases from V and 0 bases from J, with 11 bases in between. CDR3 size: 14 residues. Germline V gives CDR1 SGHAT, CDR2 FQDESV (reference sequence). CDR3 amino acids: CASKTVSSTDTQYF. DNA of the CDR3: TGTGCCAGCAAAACGGTTTCAAGCACAGATACGCAGTATTTT.

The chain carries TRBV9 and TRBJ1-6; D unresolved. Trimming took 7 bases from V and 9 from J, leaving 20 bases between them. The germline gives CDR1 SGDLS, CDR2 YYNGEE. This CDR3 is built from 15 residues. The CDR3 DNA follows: TGTGCCAGCTCCCCTGAGGCAAAGCCAGGTTCACCCCTCCACTTT. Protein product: CASSPEAKPGSPLHF. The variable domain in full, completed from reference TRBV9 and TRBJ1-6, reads DSGVTQTPKHLITATGQRVTLRCSPRSGDLSVYWYQQSLDQGLQFLIQYYNGEERAKGNILERFSAQQFPDLHSELNLSSLELGDSALYFCASSPEAKPGSPLHFGNGTRLTVT.

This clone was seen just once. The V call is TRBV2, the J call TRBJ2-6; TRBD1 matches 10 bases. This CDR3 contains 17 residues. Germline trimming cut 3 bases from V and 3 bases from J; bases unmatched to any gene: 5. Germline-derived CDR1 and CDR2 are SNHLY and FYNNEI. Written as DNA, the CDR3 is TGTGCCAGCAGTGATCCAGGACAGGGGGATGGGGCCAACGTCCTGACTTTC. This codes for CASSDPGQGDGANVLTF.